This is a list of T cell receptor beta chains from one sample in a study of blood T cell repertoires in COVID-19. The assay was immunoSEQ multiplex PCR, and TCRdb's table has in-frame clones only and misses some. The table lists around 230,000 clones, roughly 90% of them singletons. The sample was peripheral blood. Receptors originate from a man aged 55 to 70 who had recovered from COVID-19. Each CDR3 is given with its conserved first and last residue. Fields, in order: V gene, J gene, D gene, clone size, CDR3 protein, CDR3 DNA. The D gene is left open where the match is weak. Only part of the rows carry a size: once, few, many, or a class if the clone is expanded.

TRBV10-2	TRBJ2-3	.	.	CASALGGRTDTQYF	TGCGCCAGCGCCCTTGGAGGGAGGACAGATACGCAGTATTTT
TRBV5-5	TRBJ2-5	.	.	CASSQPMRETQYF	TGTGCCAGCAGCCAACCAATGCGAGAGACCCAGTACTTC
TRBV19	TRBJ2-2	TRBD2	.	CASFSLAGTGELFF	TGTGCCAGTTTTAGTTTAGCGGGGACCGGGGAGCTGTTTTTT
TRBV1	TRBJ2-4	.	.	CTSREDRFRADIQYF	TGCACCAGCAGGGAGGATAGGTTTAGGGCGGACATTCAGTACTTC
TRBV18	TRBJ2-2	.	.	CASSPYHRSSEAGELFF	TGTGCCAGCTCACCCTATCACAGGTCGTCCGAGGCCGGGGAGCTGTTTTTT
TRBV19	TRBJ1-6	.	.	CASSSLAQARINSPLHF	TGTGCCAGTAGTAGTCTGGCGCAGGCCAGAATAAATTCACCCCTCCACTTT
TRBV15	TRBJ2-1	TRBD1	.	CATSRERDSSYNEQFF	TGTGCCACCAGCAGAGAAAGGGACAGCTCCTACAATGAGCAGTTCTTC
TRBV4-2	TRBJ2-2	TRBD2	.	CASSHVDGGTGELFF	TGTGCCAGCAGCCATGTGGACGGGGGGACCGGGGAGCTGTTTTTT
TRBV6-5	TRBJ1-2	.	.	CASKRQAYGYTF	TGTGCCAGCAAGAGACAGGCTTATGGCTACACCTTC
TRBV2	TRBJ2-7	.	.	CASTRQGNYEQYF	TGTGCCAGCACCCGCCAGGGTAACTACGAGCAGTACTTC
TRBV5-4	TRBJ2-7	.	.	CASSPFRAAAEQYF	TGTGCCAGCAGCCCCTTCAGGGCGGCGGCTGAGCAGTACTTC
TRBV7-9	TRBJ1-6	.	few	CASSHGQTYNSPLHF	TGTGCCAGCAGCCACGGACAGACCTATAATTCACCCCTCCACTTT
TRBV3-1/TRBV3-2	TRBJ2-1	TRBD2	.	CASSQTGGTSGVNEQFF	TGTGCCAGCAGCCAAACCGGCGGGACTAGCGGGGTCAATGAGCAGTTCTTC
TRBV7-2	TRBJ2-5	TRBD1	.	CASSGTGQGVRETQYF	TGTGCCAGCAGCGGGACAGGACAGGGGGTGCGGGAGACCCAGTACTTC
TRBV14	TRBJ1-6	TRBD1	.	CASSHIQGQGINSPLHF	TGTGCCAGCAGCCACATTCAAGGACAGGGAATTAATTCACCCCTCCACTTT
TRBV27	TRBJ1-2	.	.	CASSVRGGRLNYGYTF	TGTGCCAGCAGCGTAAGGGGGGGGCGTTTAAACTATGGCTACACCTTC
TRBV7-2	TRBJ2-3	.	.	CASSLVWKGTDTQYF	TGTGCCAGCAGCTTAGTCTGGAAGGGGACAGATACGCAGTATTTT
TRBV2	TRBJ2-1	TRBD1	once	CASRTGQDYNEQFF	TGTGCCAGCAGGACGGGACAGGACTACAATGAGCAGTTCTTC
TRBV9	TRBJ2-2	.	.	CASSVDRFTNTGELFF	TGTGCCAGCAGCGTAGACCGGTTTACGAACACCGGGGAGCTGTTTTTT
TRBV5-6	TRBJ2-7	.	once	CASSRRTGSAYEQYF	TGTGCCAGCAGCAGGCGCACGGGATCGGCCTACGAGCAGTACTTC
TRBV6-5	TRBJ1-2	.	few	CASSYGGANYGYTF	TGTGCCAGCAGTTACGGCGGGGCTAACTATGGCTACACCTTC
TRBV2	TRBJ1-1	.	.	CASIYLNTEAFF	TGTGCCAGCATTTACTTGAACACTGAAGCTTTCTTT
TRBV30	TRBJ1-3	.	.	CAWKSSGGAHSGNTIYF	TGTGCCTGGAAGTCAAGTGGAGGAGCGCACTCTGGAAACACCATATATTTT
TRBV28	TRBJ2-4	TRBD2	.	CASIGRGGLAKNIQYF	TGTGCCAGCATTGGGCGGGGGGGCCTAGCCAAAAACATTCAGTACTTC
TRBV2	TRBJ1-5	.	few	CASSEAPNSGRWFQPQHF	TGTGCCAGCAGTGAAGCCCCAAACAGCGGGAGATGGTTCCAGCCCCAGCATTTT
TRBV5-1	TRBJ2-7	.	.	CASSLEGARPDEQYF	TGCGCCAGCAGCTTGGAAGGGGCCCGACCAGACGAGCAGTACTTC
TRBV12-3/TRBV12-4	TRBJ2-3	.	.	CASSLFGDTQYF	TGTGCCAGCAGTTTGTTCGGGGATACGCAGTATTTT
TRBV6-5	TRBJ1-6	TRBD1	.	CASSYRGHNSPLHF	TGTGCCAGCAGTTACAGGGGGCATAATTCACCCCTCCACTTT
TRBV5-1	TRBJ2-2	.	.	CASRLGLVPPGELFF	TGCGCCAGCAGATTGGGGCTAGTTCCTCCCGGGGAGCTGTTTTTT
TRBV5-6	TRBJ1-5	.	.	CASTLGRYSNQPQHF	TGTGCCAGCACCCTGGGGAGGTATAGCAATCAGCCCCAGCATTTT
TRBV28	TRBJ2-1	.	once	CASRKRTAGEQFF	TGTGCCAGCAGGAAAAGGACAGCCGGTGAGCAGTTCTTC
TRBV27	TRBJ1-5	.	.	CASSFSFSNQPQHF	TGTGCCAGCAGTTTCTCCTTTAGCAATCAGCCCCAGCATTTT
TRBV10-3	TRBJ2-2	.	.	CAIRRQTVNSGELFF	TGTGCCATCAGGAGACAGACGGTCAACTCCGGGGAGCTGTTTTTT
TRBV5-1	TRBJ2-1	TRBD2	.	CASRGGVNNEQFF	TGCGCCAGCCGCGGGGGGGTAAACAATGAGCAGTTCTTC
TRBV18	TRBJ2-6	TRBD1	.	CASSPGQGNGGSGANVLTF	TGTGCCAGCTCCCCTGGACAGGGAAACGGGGGCTCTGGGGCCAACGTCCTGACTTTC
TRBV15	TRBJ1-2	.	.	CATSRAYQDGYTF	TGTGCCACCAGCAGAGCCTATCAGGATGGCTACACCTTC
TRBV19	TRBJ1-3	TRBD1	.	CATSMSAGTGPISGNTIYF	TGTGCCACCAGTATGTCCGCCGGGACAGGGCCTATCTCTGGAAACACCATATATTTT
TRBV30	TRBJ1-3	TRBD1	.	CAWSRQGAGNTIYF	TGTGCCTGGAGTCGACAGGGAGCTGGAAACACCATATATTTT
TRBV5-1	TRBJ2-3	TRBD2	.	CASSLARGGRGDTQYF	TGCGCCAGCAGCTTGGCTCGCGGGGGGCGGGGAGATACGCAGTATTTT
TRBV5-1	TRBJ2-1	TRBD1	.	CASSVDRDEQFF	TGCGCCAGCAGCGTAGACAGGGATGAGCAGTTCTTC
TRBV28	TRBJ2-1	TRBD2	.	CATLRSRASGYNEQFF	TGTGCCACCCTTCGGAGTCGGGCTAGCGGTTACAATGAGCAGTTCTTC
TRBV5-6	TRBJ1-1	.	.	CASSLVGDTDTEAFF	TGTGCCAGCAGCTTGGTTGGGGACACCGACACTGAAGCTTTCTTT
TRBV6-5	TRBJ2-7	.	.	CASSYGGQSEVQYF	TGTGCCAGCAGTTACGGGGGACAATCAGAGGTGCAGTACTTC
TRBV19	TRBJ2-4	.	.	CASSILVRGAKNIQYF	TGTGCCAGTAGTATATTAGTCAGGGGAGCCAAAAACATTCAGTACTTC
TRBV7-9	TRBJ2-7	.	.	CASSLRGSYEQYF	TGTGCCAGCAGCTTAAGGGGTTCCTACGAGCAGTACTTC
TRBV30	TRBJ1-3	.	.	CASVRPSGNTIYF	TGTGCATCCGTCAGGCCGTCTGGAAACACCATATATTTT
TRBV5-1	TRBJ2-5	TRBD1	.	CASSLVQGAQETQYF	TGCGCCAGCAGCTTGGTACAGGGGGCTCAAGAGACCCAGTACTTC
TRBV13	TRBJ2-7	.	.	CASSPTIRGSYEQYF	TGTGCCAGCAGCCCCACCATACGGGGGTCCTACGAGCAGTACTTC
TRBV18	TRBJ2-5	TRBD2	.	CASSPLSSGGPGTQYF	TGTGCCAGCTCACCACTCTCTAGCGGGGGTCCGGGGACCCAGTACTTC
TRBV28	TRBJ1-2	.	.	CASMGDPNYGYTF	TGTGCCAGCATGGGCGATCCTAACTATGGCTACACCTTC
TRBV12-5	TRBJ1-3	.	.	CASGLGSSGNTIYF	TGTGCTAGTGGTTTGGGCAGCTCTGGAAACACCATATATTTT
TRBV5-4	TRBJ2-7	.	.	CASSLDSGGGLVSYEQYF	TGTGCCAGCAGCTTGGATAGCGGCGGGGGCTTGGTATCCTACGAGCAGTACTTC
TRBV9	TRBJ1-6	.	.	CASSGTLDNSPLHF	TGTGCCAGCAGCGGGACACTTGATAATTCACCCCTCCACTTT
TRBV5-4	TRBJ2-5	.	.	CASNDRRGTQYF	TGTGCCAGCAACGATCGGAGGGGGACCCAGTACTTC
TRBV5-4	TRBJ1-6	.	.	CASSRDGRLSSYNSPLHF	TGTGCCAGCAGCCGGGATGGACGGTTAAGCTCCTATAATTCACCCCTCCACTTT
TRBV28	TRBJ1-5	.	.	CASTIGGGRGNQPQHF	TGTGCCAGCACAATCGGGGGGGGGCGGGGCAATCAGCCCCAGCATTTT
TRBV5-1	TRBJ1-6	.	.	CASSLGQGSYNSPLHF	TGCGCCAGCAGCTTGGGGCAGGGGTCCTATAATTCACCCCTCCACTTT
TRBV5-6	TRBJ1-6	.	.	CASRLSGSSYNSPLHF	TGTGCCAGCAGGTTATCGGGTAGCTCCTATAATTCACCCCTCCACTTT
TRBV5-8	TRBJ2-1	TRBD2	.	CASSLAQTSGGYNEQFF	TGTGCCAGCAGCTTGGCCCAGACTAGCGGGGGCTACAATGAGCAGTTCTTC